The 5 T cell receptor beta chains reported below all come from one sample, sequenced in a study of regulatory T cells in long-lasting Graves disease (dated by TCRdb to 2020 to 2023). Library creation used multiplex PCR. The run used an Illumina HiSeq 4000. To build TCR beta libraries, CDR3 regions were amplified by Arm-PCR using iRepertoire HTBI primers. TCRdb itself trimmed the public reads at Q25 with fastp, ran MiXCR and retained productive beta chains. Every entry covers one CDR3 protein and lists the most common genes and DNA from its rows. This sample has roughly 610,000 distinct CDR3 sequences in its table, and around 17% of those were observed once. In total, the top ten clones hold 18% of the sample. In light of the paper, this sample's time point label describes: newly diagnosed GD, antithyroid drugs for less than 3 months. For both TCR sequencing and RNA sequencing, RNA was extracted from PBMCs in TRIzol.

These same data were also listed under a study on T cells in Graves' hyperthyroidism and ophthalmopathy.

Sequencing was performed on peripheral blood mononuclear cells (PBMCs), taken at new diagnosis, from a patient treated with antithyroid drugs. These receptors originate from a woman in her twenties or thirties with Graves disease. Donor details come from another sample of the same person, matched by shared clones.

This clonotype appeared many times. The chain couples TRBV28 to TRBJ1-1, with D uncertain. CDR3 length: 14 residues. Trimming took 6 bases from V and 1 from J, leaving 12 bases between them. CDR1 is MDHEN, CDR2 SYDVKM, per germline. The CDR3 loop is CASSQGGWNTEAFF. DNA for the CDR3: TGTGCCAGCAGCCAAGGAGGTTGGAACACTGAAGCTTTCTTT.

CDR3 coding DNA: TGTGCCAGCAGCTTAGCGCTAGGGGAAGAGACCCAGTACTTC. The encoded protein is CASSLALGEETQYF. This chain uses TRBV7-4 with TRBJ2-5; D perhaps matches TRBD1 (5 bases). Germline V gene sequence: CDR1 SGHVT, CDR2 SQSDAQ. Trimming cost V 0 bases and J 3 bases, with 8 bases left between them. This CDR3 has 14 residues.

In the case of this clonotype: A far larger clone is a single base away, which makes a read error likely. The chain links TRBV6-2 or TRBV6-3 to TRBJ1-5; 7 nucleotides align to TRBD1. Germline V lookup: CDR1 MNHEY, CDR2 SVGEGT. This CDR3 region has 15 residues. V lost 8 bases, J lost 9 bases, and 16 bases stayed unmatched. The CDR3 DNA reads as TGTGCCAGCTGTCGACAGGGATGGTGGGATCGGCCCCAGCATTTT. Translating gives CASCRQGWWDRPQHF.

CDR3 in DNA: TGTGCCACCAGTGAGGGGGGACCGATTTCCTACAATGAGCAGTTCTTC. This encodes CATSEGGPISYNEQFF. J is TRBJ2-1 and V is TRBV24-1; D may be TRBD2 (6 bases). The germline V gene encodes CDR1 KGHDR and CDR2 SFDVKD. Between the trimmed V and J ends, which lost 4 bases and 1 base, there was a span of 13 bases. The CDR3 is 16 residues long.

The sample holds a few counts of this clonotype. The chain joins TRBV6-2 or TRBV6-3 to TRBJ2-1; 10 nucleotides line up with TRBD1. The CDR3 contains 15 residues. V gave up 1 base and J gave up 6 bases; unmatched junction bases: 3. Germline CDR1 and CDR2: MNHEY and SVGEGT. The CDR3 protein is CASSYLGQGTNEQFF. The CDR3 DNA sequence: TGTGCCAGCAGTTACTTGGGACAGGGGACCAATGAGCAGTTCTTC.